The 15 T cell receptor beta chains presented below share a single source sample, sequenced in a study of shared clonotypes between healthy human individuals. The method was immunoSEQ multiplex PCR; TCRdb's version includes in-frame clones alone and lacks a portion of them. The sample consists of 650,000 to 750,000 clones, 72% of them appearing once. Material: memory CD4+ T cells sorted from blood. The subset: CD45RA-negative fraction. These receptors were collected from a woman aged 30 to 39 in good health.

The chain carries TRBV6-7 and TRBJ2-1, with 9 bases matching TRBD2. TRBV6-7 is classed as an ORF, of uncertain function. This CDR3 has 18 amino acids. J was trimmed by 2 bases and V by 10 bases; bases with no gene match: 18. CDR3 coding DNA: TGTGCCATCCTCCCTGGGGATGCGCCTAGCGGGACCTACAATGAGCAGTTCTTC. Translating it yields CAILPGDAPSGTYNEQFF.

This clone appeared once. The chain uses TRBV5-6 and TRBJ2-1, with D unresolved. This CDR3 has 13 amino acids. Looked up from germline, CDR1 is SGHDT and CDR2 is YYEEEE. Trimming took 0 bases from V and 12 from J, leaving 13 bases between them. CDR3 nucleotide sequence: TGTGCCAGCAGCTTGGCCGTGACCCCAGGGCAGTTCTTC. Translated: CASSLAVTPGQFF.

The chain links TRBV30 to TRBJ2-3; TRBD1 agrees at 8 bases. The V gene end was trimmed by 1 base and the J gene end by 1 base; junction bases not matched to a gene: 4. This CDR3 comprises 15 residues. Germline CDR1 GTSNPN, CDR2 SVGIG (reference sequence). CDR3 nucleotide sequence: TGTGCCTGGAGTGCACAGGGGGTACGCACAGATACGCAGTATTTT. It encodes CAWSAQGVRTDTQYF.

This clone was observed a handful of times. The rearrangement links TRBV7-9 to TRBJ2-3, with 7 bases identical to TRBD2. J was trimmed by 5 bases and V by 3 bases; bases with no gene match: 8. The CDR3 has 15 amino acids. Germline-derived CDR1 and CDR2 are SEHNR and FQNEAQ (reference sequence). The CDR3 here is CASSFWGGRVDTQYF. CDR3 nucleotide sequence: TGTGCCAGCAGCTTTTGGGGCGGGAGAGTAGATACGCAGTATTTT.

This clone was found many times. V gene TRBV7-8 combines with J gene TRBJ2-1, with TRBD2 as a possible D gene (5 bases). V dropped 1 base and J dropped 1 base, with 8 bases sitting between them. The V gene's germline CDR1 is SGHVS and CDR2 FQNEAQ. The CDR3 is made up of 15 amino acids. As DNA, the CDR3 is TGTGCCAGCAGCTTAGGACTACTATCCTACAATGAGCAGTTCTTC. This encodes CASSLGLLSYNEQFF. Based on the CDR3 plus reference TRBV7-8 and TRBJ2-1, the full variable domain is GAGVSQSPRYKVAKRGQDVALRCDPISGHVSLFWYQQALGQGPEFLTYFQNEAQLDKSGLPSDRFFAERPEGSVSTLKIQRTQQEDSAVYLCASSLGLLSYNEQFFGPGTRLTVL.

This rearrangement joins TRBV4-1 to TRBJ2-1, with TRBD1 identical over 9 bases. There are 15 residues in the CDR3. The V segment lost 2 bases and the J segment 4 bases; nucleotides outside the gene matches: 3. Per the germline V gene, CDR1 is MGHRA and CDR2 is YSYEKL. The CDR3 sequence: CASSQSGTGYNEQFF. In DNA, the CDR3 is TGCGCCAGCAGCCAATCCGGGACAGGGTACAATGAGCAGTTCTTC.

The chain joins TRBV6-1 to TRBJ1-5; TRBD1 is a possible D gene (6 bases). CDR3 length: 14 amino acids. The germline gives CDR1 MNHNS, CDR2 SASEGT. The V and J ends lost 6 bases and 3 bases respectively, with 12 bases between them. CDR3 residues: CASSEQGNNQPQHF. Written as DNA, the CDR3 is TGTGCCAGCAGCGAACAGGGAAACAATCAGCCCCAGCATTTT.

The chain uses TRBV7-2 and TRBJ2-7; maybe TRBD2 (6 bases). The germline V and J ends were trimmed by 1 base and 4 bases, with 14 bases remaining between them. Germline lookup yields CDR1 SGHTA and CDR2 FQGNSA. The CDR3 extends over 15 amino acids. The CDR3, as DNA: TGTGCCAGCAGCTTAGGGGGGGTAGAGGGATACGAGCAGTACTTC. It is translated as CASSLGGVEGYEQYF. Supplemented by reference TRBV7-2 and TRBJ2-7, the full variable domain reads GAGVSQSPSNKVTEKGKDVELRCDPISGHTALYWYRQSLGQGLEFLIYFQGNSAPDKSGLPSDRFSAERTGGSVSTLTIQRTQQEDSAVYLCASSLGGVEGYEQYFGPGTRLTVT.

The CDR3 here is CASSQRMTAFPLNTEAFF. The CDR3 DNA reads TGCGCCAGCAGTCAACGTATGACGGCCTTTCCTTTGAACACTGAAGCTTTCTTT. The genes are TRBV23-1 and TRBJ1-1; no reliable D call. TRBV23-1 is annotated as an ORF whose role is uncertain. CDR3 size: 18 residues. The V gene lost 2 bases and the J gene lost 0 bases, with 19 bases spanning the gap.

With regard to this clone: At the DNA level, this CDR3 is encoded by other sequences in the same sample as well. In DNA, the CDR3 is TGTGCCAGCAGTCTGGGGGGCTATGGCTACACCTTC. This gives the protein CASSLGGYGYTF. The rearrangement joins TRBV28 to TRBJ1-2; weak D call: TRBD1 (5 bases). This CDR3 is built from 12 residues. Trimming took off 5 bases at V and 4 bases at J, with 8 bases between the two ends. Per the germline V gene, CDR1 is MDHEN and CDR2 is SYDVKM.

CDR3 sequence: CASSLVDTGQTNEQYF. The CDR3 DNA follows: TGTGCCAGCAGCTTAGTGGACACAGGCCAGACAAACGAGCAGTACTTC. This chain uses TRBV7-8 with TRBJ2-7; maybe TRBD1 (5 bases). V lost 1 base, J lost 5 bases, and 18 bases lay in between. The germline gives CDR1 SGHVS, CDR2 FQNEAQ. The CDR3 sequence is 16 residues long.

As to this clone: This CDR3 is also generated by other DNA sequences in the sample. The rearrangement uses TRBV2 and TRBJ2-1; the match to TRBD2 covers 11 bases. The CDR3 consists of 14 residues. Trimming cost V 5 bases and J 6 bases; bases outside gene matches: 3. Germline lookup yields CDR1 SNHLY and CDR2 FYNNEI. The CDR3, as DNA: TGTGCCAGCAGTCAACTAGCGGGAGTCAATGAGCAGTTCTTC. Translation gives CASSQLAGVNEQFF.

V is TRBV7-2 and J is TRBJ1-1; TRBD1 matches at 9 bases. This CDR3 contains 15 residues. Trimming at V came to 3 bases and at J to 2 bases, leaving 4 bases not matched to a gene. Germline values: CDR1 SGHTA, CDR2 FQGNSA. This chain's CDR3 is CASSLGTGYNTEAFF. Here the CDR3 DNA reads TGTGCCAGCAGCTTGGGGACAGGGTATAACACTGAAGCTTTCTTT. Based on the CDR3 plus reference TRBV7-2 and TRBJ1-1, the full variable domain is GAGVSQSPSNKVTEKGKDVELRCDPISGHTALYWYRQSLGQGLEFLIYFQGNSAPDKSGLPSDRFSAERTGGSVSTLTIQRTQQEDSAVYLCASSLGTGYNTEAFFGQGTRLTVV.

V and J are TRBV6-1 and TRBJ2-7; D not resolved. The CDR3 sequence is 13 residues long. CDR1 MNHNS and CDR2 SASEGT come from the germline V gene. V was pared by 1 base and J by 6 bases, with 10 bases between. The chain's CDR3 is CASSEVGTAEQYF. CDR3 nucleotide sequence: TGTGCCAGCAGTGAAGTAGGAACAGCCGAGCAGTACTTC.

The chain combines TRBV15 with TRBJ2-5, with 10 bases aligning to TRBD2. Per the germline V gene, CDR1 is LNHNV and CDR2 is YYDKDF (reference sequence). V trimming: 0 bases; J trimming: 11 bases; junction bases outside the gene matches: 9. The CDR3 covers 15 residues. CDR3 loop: CATSRDTSGALQQYF. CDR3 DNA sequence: TGTGCCACCAGCAGAGATACTAGCGGGGCGTTACAGCAGTACTTC.